These 21 T cell receptor beta chains came from one sample sequenced in a study of T cell responses to AZD1222 COVID-19 vaccine (dated by TCRdb to about 2021). The library was generated by the immunoSEQ multiplex PCR assay. In its TCRdb copy, this immuneACCESS table keeps in-frame sequences only and misses some clones. Where compared with another copy, unresolved V genes explain less than half of these, and the others have no known cause. For this sample there are about 150,000 clones; 91% appear just once. The ten largest clones capture under 4% of the sample. In the paper's terms, the time point label means: about 28 days (+/-7) after the second vaccine dose. Source: peripheral blood, taken 28 days after the second AZD1222 dose. These receptors came from an adult who received the AZD1222 COVID-19 vaccine.

DNA of the CDR3: TGTGCCACCAGTAGCCAGGGGGCGCGGGGCACTGAAGCTTTCTTT. It specifies CATSSQGARGTEAFF. V and J are TRBV24-1 and TRBJ1-1, with TRBD1 matching 8 bases. Germline values: CDR1 KGHDR, CDR2 SFDVKD. CDR3 length: 15 amino acids. Trimming cost V 6 bases and J 4 bases; bases outside gene matches: 9.

This chain links TRBV23-1 with TRBJ1-2; perhaps TRBD1 as D (5 bases). TRBV23-1 is identified as an open reading frame with a role that is uncertain. Trimming removed 1 base from V and 8 bases from J, with 17 bases in between. The CDR3 is 15 residues long. This chain's CDR3 is CASSQLVETVGGYTF. CDR3 nucleotide sequence: TGCGCCAGCAGTCAATTGGTTGAGACAGTGGGAGGCTACACCTTC.

V and J are TRBV29-1 and TRBJ2-3, with D possibly matching TRBD1 (5 bases). Trimming stripped 4 bases from V and 5 bases from J, with 10 bases between. Germline loops: CDR1 SQVTM, CDR2 ANQGSEA. CDR3 length: 12 amino acids. CDR3 DNA: TGCAGCGTTGTCCAGGGCGGAGATACGCAGTATTTT. This translates into CSVVQGGDTQYF.

This rearrangement joins TRBV3-1 (or the pseudogene TRBV3-2) to TRBJ1-1; a weak D match, TRBD1 (5 bases). The CDR3 totals 14 residues. The V end lost 4 bases, the J end lost 5 bases, and 14 bases lay between the germline ends. Germline values: CDR1 LGHDT, CDR2 YNNKEL (reference sequence). The CDR3 region has the DNA TGTGCCAGCAGCCGGACCCTCAGGGAAACTGAAGCTTTCTTT. It translates to CASSRTLRETEAFF.

This chain connects TRBV3-1 (or the pseudogene TRBV3-2) to TRBJ1-2; the D is unclear. Trimming shortened V by 0 bases and J by 6 bases, and 11 bases separated the two germline ends. The CDR3 is made up of 14 amino acids. Germline assignment: CDR1 LGHDT and CDR2 YNNKEL (reference sequence). The CDR3 DNA reads TGTGCCAGCAGCCAAGAGCGCCAGGTTGATGGCTACACCTTC. This sequence encodes CASSQERQVDGYTF.

This clone was picked up one time. The chain recombines TRBV10-3 with TRBJ1-5, with D perhaps matching TRBD1 (5 bases). Per the germline V gene, CDR1 is ENHRY and CDR2 is SYGVKD. The CDR3 sequence is 16 residues long. The V gene lost 0 bases and the J gene lost 1 base, with 10 bases spanning the gap. CDR3 sequence (DNA): TGTGCCATCAGTGAGTCGGGGGGGGTAAGCAATCAGCCCCAGCATTTT. This codes for CAISESGGVSNQPQHF.

The gene calls are TRBV21-1 and TRBJ1-5; the table's D call of TRBD1 was not tested on the DNA. TRBV21-1 is a pseudogene. This CDR3 spans 19 amino acids. The CDR3 is CASSKSLPGHPYSNQPQHF. The DNA of the CDR3 is TGTGCCAGCAGCAAAAGCTTGCCGGGACACCCGTATAGCAATCAGCCCCAGCATTTT.

The chain couples TRBV5-1 to TRBJ1-1; 7 bases fit TRBD1. This CDR3 region has 17 residues. Unmatched junction bases numbered 13, after V lost 5 bases and J lost 0 bases. CDR1 is SGHRS, CDR2 YFSETQ, per germline. CDR3 coding DNA: TGCGCCAGCAGGAATGTAAACAGGGGAAACATGAACACTGAAGCTTTCTTT. It yields the protein CASRNVNRGNMNTEAFF.

The chain employs TRBV9 and TRBJ1-4; D not certain. CDR1 and CDR2 (germline): SGDLS, YYNGEE. Deletions cut 2 bases from V and 6 bases from J, with 11 bases between. The CDR3 is 14 residues long. The CDR3 DNA follows: TGTGCCAGCAGCGTCGACGGTGTATATGAAAAACTGTTTTTT. It is translated as CASSVDGVYEKLFF.

V is TRBV9 and J is TRBJ2-1; tentative D call: TRBD2 (7 bases). This CDR3 spans 14 amino acids. V lost 4 bases, J lost 6 bases, and 14 bases lay in between. Germline V lookup: CDR1 SGDLS, CDR2 YYNGEE. The CDR3 region has the DNA TGTGCCAGCAGCAGGGGGACTACAGGCAATGAGCAGTTCTTC. It codes for CASSRGTTGNEQFF.

J is TRBJ2-5 and V is TRBV18; D gene unclear. Germline CDR1 KGHSH, CDR2 LQKENI. The CDR3 contains 12 residues. The V gene lost 2 bases and the J gene lost 4 bases, with 5 bases spanning the gap. CDR3 nucleotides: TGTGCCAGCTCACCAGACGGAGAGACCCAGTACTTC. It encodes CASSPDGETQYF.

The chain joins TRBV7-8 to TRBJ2-2, with D perhaps TRBD1 (6 bases). The germline CDR1 and CDR2 sequences are SGHVS and FQNEAQ. The CDR3 runs 17 residues. V lost 1 base to trimming and J lost 5 bases, with 17 bases between them. This chain's CDR3 is CASSLGPQGTKTGELFF. DNA of the CDR3: TGTGCCAGCAGCTTAGGCCCGCAGGGGACCAAGACCGGGGAGCTGTTTTTT. The whole variable domain, remainder taken from reference TRBV7-8 and TRBJ2-2, is GAGVSQSPRYKVAKRGQDVALRCDPISGHVSLFWYQQALGQGPEFLTYFQNEAQLDKSGLPSDRFFAERPEGSVSTLKIQRTQQEDSAVYLCASSLGPQGTKTGELFFGEGSRLTVL.

The V gene is TRBV5-1, the J gene TRBJ2-5; TRBD2 might be the D (5 bases). V lost 1 base and J lost 0, with 7 bases in between. Germline V gene data show CDR1 as SGHRS and CDR2 as YFSETQ. CDR3 length: 14 residues. The CDR3 nucleotides read TGCGCCAGCAGCTTGCCCGGGAACCAAGAGACCCAGTACTTC. Translation gives CASSLPGNQETQYF.

This chain joins TRBV20-1 and TRBJ1-2; no definite D call. Germline loops: CDR1 DFQATT, CDR2 SNEGSKA (reference sequence). Deletions cut 6 bases from V and 3 bases from J, with 8 bases between. The CDR3 is 11 residues long. This chain's CDR3 is CSAKVDYGYTF. The DNA of the CDR3 is TGCAGTGCAAAAGTGGACTATGGCTACACCTTC.

The chain combines TRBV6-5 with TRBJ2-3, with TRBD2 matching over 7 bases. The germline V gene encodes CDR1 MNHEY and CDR2 SVGAGI. Unmatched junction bases numbered 4, after V lost 8 bases and J lost 2 bases. The CDR3 length is 13 residues. The CDR3 DNA reads as TGTGCCAGCCGCGGACTAGTCACAGATACGCAGTATTTT. Amino acid sequence: CASRGLVTDTQYF.

The chain employs TRBV16 and TRBJ2-7; D unresolved. CDR3 length: 13 amino acids. Trimming pared 0 bases from V and 4 bases from J, leaving 7 bases between. Germline V gene sequence: CDR1 KGHSY, CDR2 FQNENV. DNA for the CDR3: TGTGCCAGCAGCCAATCTTTCGTTTACGAGCAGTACTTC. Protein sequence: CASSQSFVYEQYF.

This rearrangement joins TRBV6-5 to TRBJ2-2; unclear D gene. Trimming removed 2 bases at V and 5 bases at J, with 12 bases between. Germline lookup yields CDR1 MNHEY and CDR2 SVGAGI. This CDR3 has 15 amino acids. As DNA, the CDR3 is TGTGCCAGCAGTTACACCTATACTCTGACCGGGGAGCTGTTTTTT. This codes for CASSYTYTLTGELFF.

The chain recombines TRBV5-6 with TRBJ1-5; possibly TRBD1 for D (6 bases). The V and J ends lost 4 bases and 4 bases respectively, with 12 bases between them. This CDR3 contains 14 residues. CDR1 SGHDT and CDR2 YYEEEE come from the germline V gene. For the CDR3, the DNA is TGTGCCAGCAGCGCGACCACAGGGAATCAGCCCCAGCATTTT. Translation gives CASSATTGNQPQHF. The full variable domain, completed using reference TRBV5-6 and TRBJ1-5, is DAGVTQSPTHLIKTRGQQVTLRCSPKSGHDTVSWYQQALGQGPQFIFQYYEEEERQRGNFPDRFSGHQFPNYSSELNVNALLLGDSALYLCASSATTGNQPQHFGDGTRLSIL.

V is TRBV7-3 and J is TRBJ2-1; D unclear. The CDR3 length is 13 residues. The germline CDR1 and CDR2 sequences are SGHTA and FQGTGA. Trimming stripped 2 bases from V and 9 bases from J, with 11 bases between. The CDR3 loop is CASSLQPMSEQFF. The CDR3 DNA follows: TGTGCCAGCAGCTTACAACCGATGAGTGAGCAGTTCTTC.

V gene TRBV5-1 combines with J gene TRBJ2-7, with unresolved D. The CDR3 runs 11 residues. Trimming left V 4 bases short and J 3 bases short, with 5 bases between. Germline V gene sequence: CDR1 SGHRS, CDR2 YFSETQ. The CDR3 DNA reads TGCGCCAGCAGCAACCACTACGAGCAGTACTTC. Translation: CASSNHYEQYF.

This clone has a handful of counts. The chain combines TRBV29-1 with TRBJ2-1; no clear D. CDR3 size: 14 residues. V was clipped by 4 bases and J by 6 bases, with 16 bases between them. Germline CDR1 SQVTM, CDR2 ANQGSEA. CDR3 nucleotides: TGCAGCGTTGCGACAAGTTTATCCGGCAATGAGCAGTTCTTC. It translates to CSVATSLSGNEQFF.